This T cell receptor beta chain was recorded in a study of T cell responses to AZD1222 COVID-19 vaccine. Study at large: Second-dose intervals of approximately 4 or approximately 12 weeks were pooled. Study-wide findings and caveats: Spike as a whole was targeted by vaccine-associated CD4 TCRs, dominant at 160-218 and 743-854.

The table came from immunoSEQ multiplex PCR; TCRdb's copy has only in-frame clones and leaves some out. The table shows 85,000 to 110,000 clones, with over 75% occurring only once. The length of the CDR3 is 14 residues. CDR1 is LGHDT and CDR2 is YNNKEL in the germline V gene (reference sequence). Trimming cost V 0 bases and J 7 bases, with 12 bases left between them. In this sample, this clone turned up once. Its antigen remains unidentified. The TCR originated in an adult in good health. This rearrangement joins TRBV3-1 (or the pseudogene TRBV3-2) to TRBJ1-2; possibly TRBD1 for D (5 bases). This material consisted of peripheral blood, taken on day 0 of AZD1222 vaccination. Here the CDR3 DNA reads TGTGCCAGCAGCCAAGATCCCCATGGGACTGGCTACACCTTC. Its translation is CASSQDPHGTGYTF.